This passage covers 16 T cell receptor beta chains from one sample sequenced in a study of shared clonotypes between healthy human individuals. The data were produced by immunoSEQ multiplex PCR, yet TCRdb's version contains in-frame clones alone and is incomplete. The profile covers 850,000 to 1,200,000 clones, with around 74% appearing a single time and approximately 1.5% taken by the ten largest. Sequences were obtained from memory CD4+ T cells sorted from blood. Noted subset: CD45RA-negative fraction. These receptors were collected from a man in his late teens or twenties in good health.

J is TRBJ1-2 and V is TRBV28; D unresolved. The V end lost 5 bases, the J end lost 7 bases, and 8 bases lay between the germline ends. The germline V gene has CDR1 MDHEN and CDR2 SYDVKM. This CDR3 is 11 amino acids long. The CDR3 DNA reads as TGTGCCAGCAGTCCCCGAACTGGCTACACCTTC. Protein: CASSPRTGYTF.

The rearrangement uses TRBV6-4 and TRBJ2-5; 8 nucleotides agree with TRBD1. Losses at the gene ends were 2 bases for V and 5 bases for J; bases not matched to a gene: 7. CDR1 and CDR2 from the germline V gene are MRHNA and SNTAGT. The CDR3 is 15 residues long. The DNA for the CDR3 is TGTGCCAGCAGTGACATGCCAGGGGGCTGGGAGACCCAGTACTTC. Translated: CASSDMPGGWETQYF.

In this sample, this clone turned up a few times. The chain carries TRBV11-2 and TRBJ1-2; 7 bases map to TRBD1. The CDR3 totals 17 residues. V gave up 2 bases and J gave up 6 bases; unmatched junction bases: 15. Germline V CDR1 and CDR2: SGHAT, FQNNGV. The CDR3: CASSLPRTGLEPHGYTF. The CDR3, as DNA: TGTGCCAGCAGCTTACCTAGGACAGGTTTAGAACCCCATGGCTACACCTTC.

The chain joins TRBV30 to TRBJ2-5; D uncertain. The V end lost 6 bases, the J end lost 2 bases, and 7 bases lay between the germline ends. The CDR3 is 11 amino acids. Germline values: CDR1 GTSNPN, CDR2 SVGIG (reference sequence). The CDR3 DNA is TGTGCCTGCTCGGAGCAAGAGACCCAGTACTTC. Translated: CACSEQETQYF.

V is TRBV30 and J is TRBJ2-3, with D unresolved. This CDR3 contains 12 residues. V was trimmed by 2 bases and J by 1 base, leaving 4 bases between them. Germline V gene lookup returns CDR1 GTSNPN and CDR2 SVGIG (reference sequence). CDR3 residues: CAWSTGTDTQYF. The DNA of the CDR3 is TGTGCCTGGAGTACAGGCACAGATACGCAGTATTTT.

V is TRBV15 and J is TRBJ2-5; D unresolved. The CDR3 sequence is 15 residues long. Germline-derived CDR1 and CDR2 are LNHNV and YYDKDF (reference sequence). The V end lost 0 bases, the J end lost 2 bases, and 10 bases lay between the germline ends. In DNA, the CDR3 is TGTGCCACCAGCAGAGATGTAGTAGTACAAGAGACCCAGTACTTC. It codes for CATSRDVVVQETQYF.

The chain combines TRBV7-8 with TRBJ2-5, with D perhaps TRBD2 (7 bases). CDR3 size: 15 residues. The V end lost 7 bases, the J end lost 2 bases, and 17 bases lay between the germline ends. Germline V gene sequence: CDR1 SGHVS, CDR2 FQNEAQ. CDR3: CASIPGGRGQETQYF. CDR3 sequence (DNA): TGTGCCAGCATCCCCGGGGGGCGCGGTCAAGAGACCCAGTACTTC.

This rearrangement joins TRBV5-4 to TRBJ2-3, with D perhaps TRBD1 (5 bases). The V gene lost 4 bases and the J gene lost 3 bases, with 15 bases spanning the gap. There are 15 residues in the CDR3. Looked up from germline, CDR1 is SGHNT and CDR2 is YYREEE (reference sequence). CDR3 sequence (DNA): TGTGCCAGCAGCCCTCCCCCAGGGCAGACAGATACGCAGTATTTT. Translating it yields CASSPPPGQTDTQYF.

This sequence joins TRBV11-2 and TRBJ2-6, with TRBD1 matching over 9 bases. CDR3 length: 16 residues. V shed 5 bases, J shed 4 bases, and the junction held 6 bases outside the gene matches. The germline V gene encodes CDR1 SGHAT and CDR2 FQNNGV. The CDR3 sequence: CASSPGTGTGANVLTF. Written as DNA, the CDR3 is TGTGCCAGCAGCCCCGGGACAGGGACCGGGGCCAACGTCCTGACTTTC.

This clone was seen only once. Other DNA sequences from this sample encode an identical CDR3 as well. This rearrangement joins TRBV6-5 to TRBJ1-2, with 11 bases lining up with TRBD1. Germline values: CDR1 MNHEY, CDR2 SVGAGI. This CDR3 has 13 amino acids. Trimming took 5 bases from V and 6 from J; bases not matched to a gene: 2. Here the CDR3 reads CASSRGQGDGYTF. The CDR3 bases are TGTGCCAGCAGTCGGGGACAGGGGGATGGCTACACCTTC.

With respect to this clone: This likely came from a read error, as a far larger clone is one base away. The sample carries other DNA sequences with the same CDR3. This rearrangement joins TRBV7-2 to TRBJ2-3, with 9 bases aligning to TRBD2. V shed 5 bases and J 1 base; nucleotides not matched to a gene: 7. Germline V CDR1 and CDR2: SGHTA, FQGNSA. This CDR3 spans 16 amino acids. The CDR3 DNA reads as TGTGCCAGCAGCCAGGTTAGCGGGAGAGGCACAGATACGCAGTATTTT. This codes for CASSQVSGRGTDTQYF.

The chain employs TRBV9 and TRBJ2-4; D is possibly TRBD1 or TRBD2 (5 bases each). In germline, CDR1 is SGDLS, CDR2 YYNGEE. CDR3 size: 15 residues. Trimming removed 3 bases at V and 9 bases at J, with 19 bases between. The CDR3 sequence is CASSGYGAFGGIQYF. The CDR3 nucleotides read TGTGCCAGCAGCGGCTACGGGGCCTTTGGAGGCATTCAGTACTTC.

This rearrangement joins TRBV7-9 to TRBJ2-7; the D call may be TRBD1 or TRBD2 (5 bases each). The V gene's germline CDR1 is SEHNR and CDR2 FQNEAQ (reference sequence). The CDR3 runs 12 residues. The V and J ends lost 6 bases and 12 bases respectively, with 18 bases between them. The chain's CDR3 is CASSPTGRGVYF. The CDR3 DNA follows: TGTGCCAGCAGTCCAACGGGAAGGGGCGTGTACTTC.

This clone was observed a single time. The chain combines TRBV11-1 with TRBJ2-6, with 11 nucleotides matching TRBD1. The junction had 4 bases not matched to a gene; V was cut back by 6 bases and J by 0 bases. The germline V gene encodes CDR1 SGHAT and CDR2 FQDESV (reference sequence). The CDR3 loop spans 17 amino acids. DNA for the CDR3: TGTGCCAGCAGACCGGGGACAGGGGGCTCTGGGGCCAACGTCCTGACTTTC. Translated: CASRPGTGGSGANVLTF.

This clone came up a few times. CDR3 sequence: CASSQTSGYTGELFF. In DNA, the CDR3 is TGTGCCAGCAGCCAAACTAGCGGTTACACCGGGGAGCTGTTTTTT. J is TRBJ2-2 and V is TRBV6-5; 8 bases align to TRBD2. The CDR3 consists of 15 residues. Unmatched junction bases numbered 6, after V lost 6 bases and J lost 3 bases. CDR1 MNHEY and CDR2 SVGAGI come from the germline V gene.

The chain is built from TRBV27 and TRBJ1-6; a weak D match, TRBD1 (5 bases). This CDR3 has 13 amino acids. V lost 4 bases to trimming and J lost 7 bases, with 8 bases between them. Germline V CDR1 and CDR2: MNHEY, SMNVEV (reference sequence). The CDR3: CASSWGTNSPLHF. For the CDR3, the DNA is TGTGCCAGCAGTTGGGGGACCAATTCACCCCTCCACTTT.